Listed below are T cell receptor beta chains from one sample, sequenced in a study of shared clonotypes between healthy human individuals. TCRdb keeps only in-frame clones here, not all; method: immunoSEQ multiplex PCR. The data hold fewer than 600,000 clones, with around 77% observed a single time. Material: PBMCs. These receptors were collected from a woman between 40 and 50 years old in good health. Some clones in this sample may be carry-over from other donors' samples. The CDR3 runs from the conserved cysteine through the conserved F or W. A D gene is named only where the DNA matches it firmly. Clone size is stated in some rows and not others, as once, few, many or a class when expanded.

TRBV5-1,.,TRBD1,TRBJ2-2,CASSFGTGGTGELFF,TGCGCCAGCAGCTTCGGGACAGGGGGCACCGGGGAGCTGTTTTTT
TRBV11-1,.,.,TRBJ1-2,CASSSYAGTGGGYTF,TGTGCCAGCAGCTCGTACGCCGGGACCGGCGGAGGCTACACCTTC
TRBV6-6,.,.,TRBJ1-5,CATLPWDTNQPQHF,TGTGCCACCCTACCTTGGGACACCAATCAGCCCCAGCATTTT
TRBV6-1,.,.,TRBJ1-5,CASSEYQPQHF,TGTGCCAGCAGTGAATATCAGCCCCAGCATTTT
TRBV7-8,few,TRBD2,TRBJ2-7,CASSLASGPYEQYF,TGTGCCAGCAGCTTAGCTAGCGGGCCGTACGAGCAGTACTTC
TRBV6-6,.,.,TRBJ2-7,CASRPGSILGEQYF,TGTGCCAGCAGACCGGGATCCATCTTGGGGGAGCAGTACTTC
TRBV7-9,.,.,TRBJ2-5,CASSQGSLSGAPAAETQYF,TGTGCCAGCAGCCAGGGCTCCCTTAGTGGGGCCCCGGCGGCGGAGACCCAGTACTTC
TRBV30,.,.,TRBJ1-6,CAWSPDINNSPLHF,TGTGCCTGGAGCCCGGACATCAATAATTCACCCCTCCACTTT
TRBV7-9,.,.,TRBJ1-1,CASRRQELNTEAFF,TGTGCCAGCAGACGGCAGGAGCTGAACACTGAAGCTTTCTTT
TRBV7-2,.,TRBD1,TRBJ2-7,CASRLTWQGDSYEQYF,TGTGCCAGCAGGCTAACGTGGCAGGGGGACTCCTACGAGCAGTACTTC
TRBV7-3,.,TRBD1,TRBJ2-1,CASSTSSGTGSYNEQFF,TGTGCCAGCAGTACCTCGTCCGGGACAGGCTCCTACAATGAGCAGTTCTTC
TRBV9,.,.,TRBJ1-1,CASSVVKNYNTEAFF,TGTGCCAGCAGCGTAGTTAAGAACTACAACACTGAAGCTTTCTTT
TRBV7-9,.,TRBD1,TRBJ2-7,CASSLAEGGPYEQYF,TGTGCCAGCAGCTTAGCGGAAGGGGGCCCCTACGAGCAGTACTTC
TRBV21-1,.,.,TRBJ2-3,CASSHRGGSSTDTQYF,TGTGCCAGCAGCCACCGGGGTGGGAGTAGCACAGATACGCAGTATTTT
TRBV27,few,.,TRBJ1-2,CASSPGFSYGYTF,TGTGCCAGCAGTCCCGGATTCAGCTATGGCTACACCTTC
TRBV2,.,TRBD2,TRBJ2-1,CASSVGLAGAEQFF,TGTGCCAGCAGTGTAGGACTAGCGGGAGCTGAGCAGTTCTTC
TRBV5-1,.,TRBD1,TRBJ1-5,CASSPGQGRFQPQHF,TGCGCCAGCAGCCCGGGACAGGGGAGATTTCAGCCCCAGCATTTT
TRBV23-1,.,TRBD1,TRBJ1-1,CASSQGQDGSVAFF,TGCGCCAGCAGTCAAGGACAGGACGGTTCAGTAGCTTTCTTT
TRBV29-1,.,TRBD1,TRBJ1-2,CSAPGQGKSRGYTF,TGCAGCGCCCCCGGACAGGGGAAGTCGCGGGGCTACACCTTC
TRBV9,.,.,TRBJ1-4,CASSVEGQPNEKLFF,TGTGCCAGCAGCGTAGAGGGGCAGCCTAATGAAAAACTGTTTTTT
TRBV5-1,.,.,TRBJ2-3,CASHPRPGPVGTDTQYF,TGCGCCAGCCATCCCCGCCCGGGCCCAGTGGGCACAGATACGCAGTATTTT
TRBV19,few,.,TRBJ2-7,CASSEVGPRDYEQYF,TGTGCCAGTAGTGAGGTTGGACCCCGCGACTACGAGCAGTACTTC
TRBV29-1,.,TRBD1,TRBJ2-7,CSVGTGGRYEQYF,TGCAGCGTTGGAACAGGGGGCAGGTACGAGCAGTACTTC
TRBV4-2,.,TRBD1,TRBJ2-7,CASSVAPGQTFYEQYF,TGTGCCAGCAGCGTCGCACCGGGACAGACCTTTTACGAGCAGTACTTC
TRBV30,.,.,TRBJ1-4,CAWSLTGATNEKLFF,TGTGCCTGGAGTCTCACAGGTGCAACTAATGAAAAACTGTTTTTT
TRBV5-8,once,.,TRBJ1-5,CASSLGRIGNQPQHF,TGTGCCAGCAGCTTGGGCCGTATCGGCAATCAGCCCCAGCATTTT
TRBV5-1,.,.,TRBJ2-7,CASSSSSRSSYEQYF,TGCGCCAGCAGCTCCTCCTCGAGGAGCTCCTACGAGCAGTACTTC
TRBV7-8,.,TRBD2,TRBJ2-1,CASSRLSQGLAFGNEQFF,TGTGCCAGCAGCCGTCTAAGTCAGGGACTAGCTTTTGGCAATGAGCAGTTCTTC
TRBV2,once,.,TRBJ2-7,CASRTDYEQYF,TGTGCCAGCAGGACGGACTACGAGCAGTACTTC
TRBV18,once,.,TRBJ2-2,CASSPIRSNTGELFF,TGTGCCAGCTCACCAATACGGTCGAACACCGGGGAGCTGTTTTTT
TRBV30,many,.,TRBJ2-7,CAWSVLRGSYEQYF,TGTGCCTGGAGTGTACTCAGGGGCTCCTACGAGCAGTACTTC
TRBV11-2,.,.,TRBJ1-3,CASSTTGAAGNTIYF,TGTGCCAGCAGCACAACTGGGGCAGCTGGAAACACCATATATTTT
TRBV21-1,.,.,TRBJ2-7,CASTKDRGLKDEQYF,TGTGCCAGCACCAAAGACAGGGGGCTTAAGGACGAGCAGTACTTC
TRBV7-6,.,.,TRBJ2-7,CASSLVEDSSYEQYF,TGTGCCAGCAGCTTAGTCGAAGATAGCTCCTACGAGCAGTACTTC
TRBV6-5,.,.,TRBJ2-1,CASSVSGNPFNEQFF,TGTGCCAGCAGTGTCTCCGGGAACCCCTTCAATGAGCAGTTCTTC
TRBV10-3,.,.,TRBJ2-2,CAISESVAGNGELFF,TGTGCCATCAGTGAGTCGGTTGCGGGCAACGGGGAGCTGTTTTTT
TRBV30,.,.,TRBJ2-7,CAWSVPDYEQYF,TGTGCCTGGAGTGTACCAGATTACGAGCAGTACTTC
TRBV5-6,.,TRBD1,TRBJ1-5,CASSLGPGQGHGQPQHF,TGTGCCAGCAGCTTGGGCCCGGGACAGGGTCATGGTCAGCCCCAGCATTTT
TRBV19,.,TRBD1,TRBJ2-7,CASSTNRGRLEQYF,TGTGCCAGTAGTACGAACAGGGGTCGTCTCGAGCAGTACTTC
TRBV9,.,TRBD1,TRBJ1-4,CASSARTGIGEKLFF,TGTGCCAGCAGCGCTCGGACAGGGATAGGTGAAAAACTGTTTTTT
TRBV6-5,.,.,TRBJ2-2,CASRTGPRELFF,TGTGCCAGCAGAACAGGGCCGAGGGAGCTGTTTTTT
TRBV5-1,.,TRBD2,TRBJ2-2,CASSLALAGNTGELFF,TGCGCCAGCAGCTTGGCTCTAGCGGGTAACACCGGGGAGCTGTTTTTT
TRBV30,.,.,TRBJ1-4,CAWSATGINEKLFF,TGTGCCTGGAGCGCTACAGGAATTAATGAAAAACTGTTTTTT
TRBV19,.,TRBD1,TRBJ1-1,CASSIGRGRLNTEAFF,TGTGCCAGTAGTATTGGTAGGGGGCGCTTGAACACTGAAGCTTTCTTT
TRBV6-1,once,TRBD2,TRBJ2-7,CASSVPGTSGRGKQYF,TGTGCCAGCAGTGTCCCCGGGACTAGCGGGAGAGGGAAGCAGTACTTC
TRBV11-2,.,TRBD2,TRBJ2-7,CASRDPTGLSGRANEQYF,TGTGCCAGCAGAGACCCGACAGGGCTTAGCGGGAGGGCCAACGAGCAGTACTTC
TRBV14,.,.,TRBJ1-1,CASSQDYANTEAFF,TGTGCCAGCAGCCAAGATTACGCGAACACTGAAGCTTTCTTT
TRBV5-6,.,.,TRBJ1-5,CASSLGHSNQPQHF,TGTGCCAGCAGCTTGGGCCATAGCAATCAGCCCCAGCATTTT
TRBV12-5,few,TRBD2,TRBJ2-1,CASGLAVPGLAGGPPSYNEQFF,TGTGCTAGTGGTTTGGCTGTCCCCGGACTAGCGGGAGGGCCGCCTTCCTACAATGAGCAGTTCTTC
TRBV7-2,few,.,TRBJ2-1,CASSLVADYNEQFF,TGTGCCAGCAGCTTAGTTGCAGACTACAATGAGCAGTTCTTC